This T cell receptor beta chain was sequenced during a study of CD8+ T cells in alopecia areata. RNA extraction and reverse transcription yielded cDNA as sequencing template. Profiled with immunoSEQ multiplex PCR; TCRdb holds only in-frame clones, not every one. The data hold about 190,000 clones, with around 60% observed a single time. Specified treatment: oral pan-JAK inhibitor, 5-10 mg twice daily. Note on this clone: The antigen is undetermined.

Study-level results: In blood and scalp, many expanded lesional clones persisted during tofacitinib. The study found TCR sharing across patients less clear than in mice, possibly for HLA reasons. The link between baseline CD8+ expansion and response remains uncertain with one nonresponder.

The sequence came from a human donor with alopecia areata. The sequencing here drew on CD4+ T cells sorted from blood, taken around week 50, from a patient treated with tofacitinib.

CDR3 bases: TGTGCTAGTGCTCCCTCGACAGGGGCCGGCTACACCTTC. Encoded protein: CASAPSTGAGYTF. The chain carries TRBV12-5 and TRBJ1-2, with 8 bases lining up with TRBD1. Looked up from germline, CDR1 is LGHNT and CDR2 is FRNRAP. The J segment lost 8 bases and the V segment lost 7 bases, leaving 9 bases of the junction unmatched. The CDR3 has 13 amino acids.